This section outlines one T cell receptor beta chain sequence together with its context. Original processing notes: Reference gene primer amplification in the assay estimated nucleated cell counts. Some clones are missing from TCRdb's copy, which holds only in-frame ones; the method was immunoSEQ multiplex PCR. V, J and clone size are taken as reported in that table, and D and trimming were inferred from the DNA itself. The sample lists hundreds of thousands of clones, 80% to 90% occurring once. Participant reports of clinical history set cohort assignment. The data belong to a study of blood T cell repertoires in COVID-19. Study as a whole: The United States, Italy and Spain provided the acute and convalescent COVID-19 samples. Sources were T cells, B-cell-depleted T cells, or PBMCs; the material itself was cDNA or gDNA.

The CDR3 covers 16 residues. Germline V gene data show CDR1 as SGHKS and CDR2 as YYEKEE (reference sequence). V was shortened by 4 bases and J by 0 bases, with 17 bases between the two germline ends. The chain couples TRBV5-5 to TRBJ2-7; a possible D gene is TRBD1 (6 bases). This clonotype was sampled from a man aged 18 to 35 who had recovered from COVID-19. Sequencing used PBMCs or T cells enriched from blood (not recorded which). The CDR3 loop reads CASSLRGGTYSYEQYF. In nucleotides, the CDR3 is TGTGCCAGCAGCCTAAGGGGTGGGACATACTCCTACGAGCAGTACTTC.